This TCR beta chain was identified during a study of shared clonotypes between healthy human individuals. The CDR3 covers 15 residues. The germline V and J ends were trimmed by 1 base and 0 bases, with 10 bases remaining between them. Germline lookup yields CDR1 SGHTA and CDR2 FQGNSA. Unsorted samples used 85 million to 90 million PBMCs for genomic DNA. The protocol was immunoSEQ multiplex PCR, while the TCRdb copy is restricted to in-frame clones and leaves out a portion. Of 530,000 or so clones listed, 60% to 80% were seen once; the top ten hold 12%. The chain couples TRBV7-2 to TRBJ2-7; D unresolved. The TCR comes from a middle-aged woman in good health. Some clones in this sample may be carry-over from other donors' samples. The specimen was PBMCs. The CDR3, as DNA: TGTGCCAGCAGCTTAGAATGGATTGGCTCCTACGAGCAGTACTTC. Translated, it gives CASSLEWIGSYEQYF.